The text below deals with one TCR beta chain. Its specificity is unknown. The sample belongs to a study of OX40 agonist ivuxolimab in advanced cancers. The study, taken as a whole, reports: Low normalized T-cell clonal expansion was also seen in some nonresponders.

Germline CDR1 SGHVS, CDR2 FQNEAQ. The CDR3 is 13 residues long. Trimming took 6 bases from V and 2 from J, leaving 10 bases between them. The repertoire was sequenced with immunoSEQ multiplex PCR; TCRdb's copy has only in-frame clones and lacks some. The table shows under 100,000 clones, with over 80% occurring only once. This sequence was found in an adult with an advanced solid tumor such as melanoma, head and neck, liver or kidney cancer. The sample in question was CD4+ or CD8+ T cells sorted from blood, obtained in a trial of the OX40 agonist ivuxolimab. The chain carries TRBV7-8 and TRBJ1-1; no definite D call. The CDR3 spells CASRFTENTEAFF. The CDR3 nucleotides are TGTGCCAGCAGATTCACAGAAAACACTGAAGCTTTCTTT.